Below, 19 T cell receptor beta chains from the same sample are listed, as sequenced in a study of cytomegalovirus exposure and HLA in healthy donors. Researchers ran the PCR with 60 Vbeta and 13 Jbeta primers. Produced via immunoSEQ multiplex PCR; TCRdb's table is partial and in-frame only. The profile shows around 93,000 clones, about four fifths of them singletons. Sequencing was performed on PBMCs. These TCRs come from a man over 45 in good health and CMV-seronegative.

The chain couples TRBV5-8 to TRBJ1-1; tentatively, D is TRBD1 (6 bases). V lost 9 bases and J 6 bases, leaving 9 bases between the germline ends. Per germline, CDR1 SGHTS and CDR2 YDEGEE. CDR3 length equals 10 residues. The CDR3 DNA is TGTGCCACCGCAGGGGCTGAAGCTTTCTTT. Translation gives CATAGAEAFF. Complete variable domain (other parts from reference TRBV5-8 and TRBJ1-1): EAGVTQSPTHLIKTRGQQATLRCSPISGHTSVYWYQQALGLGLQFLLWYDEGEERNRGNFPPRFSGRQFPNYSSELNVNALELEDSALYLCATAGAEAFFGQGTRLTVV.

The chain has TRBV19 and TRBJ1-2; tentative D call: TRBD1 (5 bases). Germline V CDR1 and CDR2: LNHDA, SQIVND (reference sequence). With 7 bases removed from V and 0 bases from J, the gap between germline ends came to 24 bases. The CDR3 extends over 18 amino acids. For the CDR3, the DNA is TGTGCCAGTATCCTAATGCAAGGGACTCTACTTCCTAACTATGGCTACACCTTC. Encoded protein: CASILMQGTLLPNYGYTF. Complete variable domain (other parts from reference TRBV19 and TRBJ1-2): DGGITQSPKYLFRKEGQNVTLSCEQNLNHDAMYWYRQDPGQGLRLIYYSQIVNDFQKGDIAEGYSVSREKKESFPLTVTSAQKNPTAFYLCASILMQGTLLPNYGYTFGSGTRLTVV.

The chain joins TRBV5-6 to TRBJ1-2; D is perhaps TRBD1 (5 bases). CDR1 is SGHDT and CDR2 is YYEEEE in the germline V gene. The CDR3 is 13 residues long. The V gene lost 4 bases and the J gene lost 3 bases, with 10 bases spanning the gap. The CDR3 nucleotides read TGTGCCAGCAGCCCGGGGGGTGACTATGGCTACACCTTC. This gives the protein CASSPGGDYGYTF.

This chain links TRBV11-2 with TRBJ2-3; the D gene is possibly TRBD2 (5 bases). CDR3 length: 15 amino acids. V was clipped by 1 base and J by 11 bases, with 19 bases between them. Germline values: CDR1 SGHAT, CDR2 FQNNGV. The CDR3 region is CASSLALRAASKQYF. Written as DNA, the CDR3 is TGTGCCAGCAGCTTAGCTCTGCGGGCCGCGAGTAAGCAGTATTTT.

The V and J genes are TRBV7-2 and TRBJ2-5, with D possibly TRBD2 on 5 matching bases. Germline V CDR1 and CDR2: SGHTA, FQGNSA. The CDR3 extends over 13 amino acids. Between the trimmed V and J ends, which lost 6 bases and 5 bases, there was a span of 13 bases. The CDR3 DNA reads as TGTGCCAGCAGTCCTGACCGGAGGGAGACCCAGTACTTC. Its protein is CASSPDRRETQYF. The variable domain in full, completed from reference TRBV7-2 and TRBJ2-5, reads GAGVSQSPSNKVTEKGKDVELRCDPISGHTALYWYRQSLGQGLEFLIYFQGNSAPDKSGLPSDRFSAERTGGSVSTLTIQRTQQEDSAVYLCASSPDRRETQYFGPGTRLLVL.

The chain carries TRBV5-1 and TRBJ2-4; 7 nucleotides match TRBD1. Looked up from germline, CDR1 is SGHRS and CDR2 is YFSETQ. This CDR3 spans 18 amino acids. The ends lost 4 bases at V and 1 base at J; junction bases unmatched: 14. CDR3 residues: CASSLSLGAGGAKNIQYF. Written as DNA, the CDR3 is TGCGCCAGCAGCCTTAGTCTCGGGGCAGGGGGTGCCAAAAACATTCAGTACTTC.

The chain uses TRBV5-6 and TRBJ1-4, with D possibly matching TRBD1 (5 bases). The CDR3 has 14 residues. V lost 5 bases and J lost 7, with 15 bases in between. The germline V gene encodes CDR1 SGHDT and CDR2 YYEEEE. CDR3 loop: CASRLGGSGEKLFF. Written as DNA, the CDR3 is TGTGCCAGCAGACTGGGGGGATCGGGTGAAAAACTGTTTTTT.

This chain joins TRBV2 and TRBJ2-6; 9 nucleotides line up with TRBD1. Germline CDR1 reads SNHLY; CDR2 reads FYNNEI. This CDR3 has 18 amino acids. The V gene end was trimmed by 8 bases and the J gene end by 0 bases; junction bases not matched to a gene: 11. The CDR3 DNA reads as TGTGCCAGCTCGTTTGGGACAGGGATCCGCTCTGGGGCCAACGTCCTGACTTTC. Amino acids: CASSFGTGIRSGANVLTF. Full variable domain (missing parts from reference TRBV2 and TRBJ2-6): EPEVTQTPSHQVTQMGQEVILRCVPISNHLYFYWYRQILGQKVEFLVSFYNNEISEKSEIFDDQFSVERPDGSNFTLKIRSTKLEDSAMYFCASSFGTGIRSGANVLTFGAGSRLTVL.

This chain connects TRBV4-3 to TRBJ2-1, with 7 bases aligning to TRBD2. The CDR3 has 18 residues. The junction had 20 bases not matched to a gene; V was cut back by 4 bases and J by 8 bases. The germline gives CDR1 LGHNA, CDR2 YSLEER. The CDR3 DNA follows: TGCGCCAGCAGCCCCAGCTTGGGGAGCGGGACCTATAGGGATGAGCAGTTCTTC. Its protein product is CASSPSLGSGTYRDEQFF.

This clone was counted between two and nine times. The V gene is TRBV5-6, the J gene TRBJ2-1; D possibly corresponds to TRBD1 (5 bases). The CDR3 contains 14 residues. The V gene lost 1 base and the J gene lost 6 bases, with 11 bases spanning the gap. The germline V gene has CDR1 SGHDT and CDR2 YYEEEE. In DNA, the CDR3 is TGTGCCAGCAGCTTGCAGGGCAGCCCCAATGAGCAGTTCTTC. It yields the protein CASSLQGSPNEQFF.

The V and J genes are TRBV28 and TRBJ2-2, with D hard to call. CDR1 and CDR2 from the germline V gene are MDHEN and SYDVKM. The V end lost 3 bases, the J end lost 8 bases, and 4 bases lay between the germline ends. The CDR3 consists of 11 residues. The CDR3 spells CASSFTGELFF. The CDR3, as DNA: TGTGCCAGCAGTTTCACAGGGGAGCTGTTTTTT. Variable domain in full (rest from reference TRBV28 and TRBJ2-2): DVKVTQSSRYLVKRTGEKVFLECVQDMDHENMFWYRQDPGLGLRLIYFSYDVKMKEKGDIPEGYSVSREKKERFSLILESASTNQTSMYLCASSFTGELFFGEGSRLTVL.

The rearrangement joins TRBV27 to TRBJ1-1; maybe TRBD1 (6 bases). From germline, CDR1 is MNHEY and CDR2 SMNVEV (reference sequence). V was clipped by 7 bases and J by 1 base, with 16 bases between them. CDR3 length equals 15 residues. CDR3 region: CASNRGRGENTEAFF. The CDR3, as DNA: TGTGCCAGCAACCGGGGGCGGGGGGAGAACACTGAAGCTTTCTTT.

The CDR3 nucleotides are TGTGCCAGTAGTTTGGGTCCGGGACAGGGGGCCTACGAGCAGTACTTC. This translates into CASSLGPGQGAYEQYF. The chain has TRBV19 and TRBJ2-5; 11 nucleotides match TRBD1. The end of the DNA aligns better with TRBJ2-7, so the J call may be wrong. CDR1 is LNHDA, CDR2 SQIVND, per germline (reference sequence). The CDR3 contains 16 residues.

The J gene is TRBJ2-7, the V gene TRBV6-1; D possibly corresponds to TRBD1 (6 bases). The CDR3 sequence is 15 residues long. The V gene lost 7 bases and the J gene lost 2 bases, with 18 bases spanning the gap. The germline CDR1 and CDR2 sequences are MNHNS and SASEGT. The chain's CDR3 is CASTLSYRATYEQYF. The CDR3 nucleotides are TGTGCCAGCACCCTCAGCTACAGGGCAACCTACGAGCAGTACTTC.

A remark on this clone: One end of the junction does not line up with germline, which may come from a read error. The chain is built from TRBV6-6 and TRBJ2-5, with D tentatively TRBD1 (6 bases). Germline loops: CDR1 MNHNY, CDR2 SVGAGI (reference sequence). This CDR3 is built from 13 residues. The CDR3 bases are TGTGCCAGCAGAACAGGGTTTCAAGGGACCCAGTACTTC. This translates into CASRTGFQGTQYF.

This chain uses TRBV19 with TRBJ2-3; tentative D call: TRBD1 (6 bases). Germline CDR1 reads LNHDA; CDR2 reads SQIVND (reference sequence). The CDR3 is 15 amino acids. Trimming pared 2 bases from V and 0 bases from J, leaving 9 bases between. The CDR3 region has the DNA TGTGCCAGTAGTATACGGGACACTAGCACAGATACGCAGTATTTT. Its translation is CASSIRDTSTDTQYF.

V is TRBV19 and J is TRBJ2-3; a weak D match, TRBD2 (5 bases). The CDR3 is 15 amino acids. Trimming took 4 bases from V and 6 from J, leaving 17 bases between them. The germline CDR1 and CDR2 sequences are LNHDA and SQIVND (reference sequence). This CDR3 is CASSTVSVESDTQYF. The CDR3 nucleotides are TGTGCCAGTAGTACGGTTAGCGTTGAGTCCGATACGCAGTATTTT.

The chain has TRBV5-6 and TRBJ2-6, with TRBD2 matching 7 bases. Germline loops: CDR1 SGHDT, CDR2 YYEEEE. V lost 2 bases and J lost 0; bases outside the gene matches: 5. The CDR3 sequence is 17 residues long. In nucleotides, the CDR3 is TGTGCCAGCAGCTTAGCGGGAACCGTCTCTGGGGCCAACGTCCTGACTTTC. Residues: CASSLAGTVSGANVLTF.

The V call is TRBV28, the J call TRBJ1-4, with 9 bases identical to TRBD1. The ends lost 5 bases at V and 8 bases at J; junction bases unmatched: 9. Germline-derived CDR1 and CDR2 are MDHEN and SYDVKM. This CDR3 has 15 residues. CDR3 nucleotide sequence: TGTGCCAGCAGTCCCCCGACAGGGGGTAGCGAAAAACTGTTTTTT. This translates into CASSPPTGGSEKLFF.